One and the same sample provided the 2 T cell receptor beta chains below, sequenced in a study of OX40 agonist ivuxolimab in advanced cancers. Method: immunoSEQ multiplex PCR; TCRdb's copy keeps in-frame clones and lacks some. Here the sample spans roughly 63,000 clones, roughly 86% being singletons. This material consisted of CD4+ or CD8+ T cells sorted from blood, taken in a trial of the OX40 agonist ivuxolimab. The receptors shown here come from an adult with an advanced solid tumor such as melanoma, head and neck, liver or kidney cancer.

This CDR3 reads CASSGGYQPQHF. CDR3 nucleotide sequence: TGTGCCAGCAGTGGGGGGTATCAGCCCCAGCATTTT. V gene TRBV25-1 combines with J gene TRBJ1-5; D possibly corresponds to TRBD1 (5 bases). Trimming left V 4 bases short and J 5 bases short, with 6 bases between. The CDR3 totals 12 residues. CDR1 and CDR2 from the germline V gene are MGHDK and SYGVNS.

V gene TRBV11-2 combines with J gene TRBJ2-1; D possibly corresponds to TRBD2 (6 bases). Deletions cut 3 bases from V and 6 bases from J, with 9 bases between. Per germline, CDR1 SGHAT and CDR2 FQNNGV. CDR3 length: 13 amino acids. This CDR3 is CASSFRDSNEQFF. CDR3 sequence (DNA): TGTGCCAGCAGCTTCCGGGACTCCAATGAGCAGTTCTTC.